The source of this T cell receptor (beta chain) is a study of identifying expanded T cells in peripheral blood. Overall study results and limits: Across healthy donors, higher total template counts meant significantly greater approximately two-week count variance. Differentially abundant clones: 0.95 to 1.5 between replicates, roughly 16 at roughly 15 days, over 18 at four.

Assay used: immunoSEQ multiplex PCR; TCRdb lists only in-frame clones, some missing. The sample gives 110,000 or so clones, about 87% of which show up once; around 8.3% is in the top ten. No infections or other immune events were documented during collection. In the case of this clone: The antigen remains unidentified.

The origin of this receptor is a person aged 18 to 75 in good health. Source material: blood.

CDR3 protein: CASSFSGSNTEAFF. CDR3 coding DNA: TGCGCCAGCAGCTTTTCGGGAAGTAACACTGAAGCTTTCTTT. This chain connects TRBV5-1 to TRBJ1-1; D is ambiguous. Trimming took off 2 bases at V and 2 bases at J, with 10 bases between the two ends. Germline V CDR1 and CDR2: SGHRS, YFSETQ. The CDR3 sequence is 14 residues long.